These 30 T cell receptor beta chains were sequenced from one sample in a study of beta chain features in type 1 diabetes. The sequenced template was cDNA made from the entire isolated RNA. Profiled with immunoSEQ multiplex PCR; TCRdb holds only in-frame clones, not every one. This sample has some 500,000 clones; more than 9.5% occur once, and the top ten carry over 0.04%. The sequencing input was naive CD4+ T cells from blood. These receptors came from a woman younger than 30 in good health.

V is TRBV9 and J is TRBJ2-2; no firm D call. Per the germline V gene, CDR1 is SGDLS and CDR2 is YYNGEE. The CDR3 covers 14 residues. V lost 0 bases, J lost 4 bases, and 7 bases lay in between. CDR3 sequence reads: CASSVGSLTGELFF. Here the CDR3 DNA reads TGTGCCAGCAGCGTAGGCTCCCTCACCGGGGAGCTGTTTTTT. The entire variable domain, with the rest obtained from reference TRBV9 and TRBJ2-2, is as follows: DSGVTQTPKHLITATGQRVTLRCSPRSGDLSVYWYQQSLDQGLQFLIQYYNGEERAKGNILERFSAQQFPDLHSELNLSSLELGDSALYFCASSVGSLTGELFFGEGSRLTVL.

The count of this clone is one. The chain has TRBV27 and TRBJ2-3; no reliable D call. The CDR3 is made up of 14 amino acids. Germline V gives CDR1 MNHEY, CDR2 SMNVEV (reference sequence). The V and J ends lost 2 bases and 2 bases respectively, with 8 bases between them. The CDR3 protein is CASSLRQITDTQYF. CDR3 bases: TGTGCCAGCAGTTTACGTCAGATCACAGATACGCAGTATTTT.

This clone was counted only a few times. The CDR3 DNA reads TGTGCCAGCAGTGACCAACATGGACAGGGTCGAAAGACCCAGTACTTC. Translating it yields CASSDQHGQGRKTQYF. The rearrangement joins TRBV25-1 to TRBJ2-5, with 8 bases matching TRBD1. The J segment lost 6 bases and the V segment lost 3 bases, leaving 12 bases of the junction unmatched. This CDR3 comprises 16 residues. From germline, CDR1 is MGHDK and CDR2 SYGVNS.

The gene calls are TRBV25-1 and TRBJ1-2; 7 bases align to TRBD1. The trim removed 1 base at V and 10 bases at J, leaving 6 bases unmatched. Germline CDR1 is MGHDK and CDR2 is SYGVNS. The CDR3 extends over 13 amino acids. The chain's CDR3 is CASSESWTGAYTF. In nucleotides, the CDR3 is TGTGCCAGCAGTGAATCATGGACAGGCGCCTACACCTTC.

This clone showed up just a few times. The rearrangement joins TRBV16 to TRBJ1-4, with a weak D call TRBD1 (5 bases). Germline CDR1 is KGHSY and CDR2 is FQNENV. V lost 3 bases and J 5 bases, leaving 16 bases between the germline ends. This CDR3 spans 16 amino acids. The CDR3 coding sequence is TGTGCCAGCAGCCAGATGGCTGCAGGGCCAAATGAAAAACTGTTTTTT. This codes for CASSQMAAGPNEKLFF.

This clone was detected a few times. V is TRBV7-2 and J is TRBJ1-1; D gene uncertain. V was clipped by 4 bases and J by 1 base, with 13 bases between them. Germline V gene lookup returns CDR1 SGHTA and CDR2 FQGNSA. The CDR3 consists of 15 residues. CDR3 protein: CASSSRTIANTEAFF. DNA for the CDR3: TGTGCCAGCAGCTCAAGGACCATCGCGAACACTGAAGCTTTCTTT. Looking up the rest from reference TRBV7-2 and TRBJ1-1 gives the full variable domain: GAGVSQSPSNKVTEKGKDVELRCDPISGHTALYWYRQSLGQGLEFLIYFQGNSAPDKSGLPSDRFSAERTGGSVSTLTIQRTQQEDSAVYLCASSSRTIANTEAFFGQGTRLTVV.

This clone was seen a handful of times. The chain links TRBV29-1 to TRBJ2-1, with TRBD1 matching 8 bases. Germline CDR1 is SQVTM and CDR2 is ANQGSEA. CDR3 length equals 14 residues. Germline trimming cut 7 bases from V and 0 bases from J; bases unmatched to any gene: 5. The CDR3 nucleotides are TGCAGCGCCCACCAGGGGGCCTCCTACAATGAGCAGTTCTTC. Translated, it gives CSAHQGASYNEQFF.

There are a few counts of this clone. J is TRBJ2-3 and V is TRBV9, with TRBD2 as a possible D gene (6 bases). This CDR3 is 15 amino acids long. CDR1 and CDR2 (germline): SGDLS, YYNGEE. The V end lost 0 bases, the J end lost 4 bases, and 12 bases lay between the germline ends. Written as DNA, the CDR3 is TGTGCCAGCAGCGTAGCTTTAGCGGTGGCAGATACGCAGTATTTT. It codes for CASSVALAVADTQYF.

This clone was picked up a small number of times. CDR3 in DNA: TGTGCCAGTAGTATAGTACAGGGCTACGAGCAGTACTTC. Encoded protein: CASSIVQGYEQYF. The rearrangement links TRBV19 to TRBJ2-7; the D gene is possibly TRBD1 (6 bases). This CDR3 has 13 residues. Trimming left V 1 base short and J 3 bases short, with 7 bases between. From germline, CDR1 is LNHDA and CDR2 SQIVND (reference sequence).

This clone was picked up a small number of times. The chain recombines TRBV25-1 with TRBJ2-5; D remains ambiguous. The V end lost 7 bases, the J end lost 5 bases, and 17 bases lay between the germline ends. There are 14 residues in the CDR3. Germline V CDR1 and CDR2: MGHDK, SYGVNS. The CDR3 sequence: CASTSPRPRETQYF. DNA of the CDR3: TGTGCCAGCACCTCCCCGCGTCCTAGGGAGACCCAGTACTTC.

This clone was picked up a small number of times. The chain employs TRBV29-1 and TRBJ2-5, with D tentatively TRBD1 (6 bases). CDR1 and CDR2 from the germline V gene are SQVTM and ANQGSEA. V lost 7 bases and J 4 bases, leaving 16 bases between the germline ends. The CDR3 has 13 amino acids. CDR3 nucleotides: TGCAGCGGTGGACAGCGCCAGTTAGAGACCCAGTACTTC. It yields the protein CSGGQRQLETQYF. The full variable domain, in which reference TRBV29-1 and TRBJ2-5 provide the parts outside the CDR3, is SAVISQKPSRDICQRGTSLTIQCQVDSQVTMMFWYRQQPGQSLTLIATANQGSEATYESGFVIDKFPISRPNLTFSTLTVSNMSPEDSSIYLCSGGQRQLETQYFGPGTRLLVL.

Concerning this clone itself: This same CDR3 is encoded by further DNA sequences in the sample. The rearrangement joins TRBV7-2 to TRBJ1-6; TRBD1 matches at 7 bases. Germline V gene lookup returns CDR1 SGHTA and CDR2 FQGNSA. Losses at the gene ends were 1 base for V and 7 bases for J; bases not matched to a gene: 1. This CDR3 spans 14 amino acids. CDR3: CASSLETGNSPLHF. The CDR3 DNA is TGTGCCAGCAGCTTAGAGACAGGGAATTCACCCCTCCACTTT.

A few counts support this clone. The genes are TRBV7-9 and TRBJ2-5, with 10 nucleotides matching TRBD1. The CDR3 is made up of 14 amino acids. J gave up 3 bases and V 5 bases, and 3 bases lay outside the gene matches. Germline CDR1 and CDR2: SEHNR and FQNEAQ (reference sequence). CDR3 DNA: TGTGCCAGCAGCCAGGGACAGGGGAAAGAGACCCAGTACTTC. Amino acid sequence: CASSQGQGKETQYF. The full variable domain, its missing parts supplied by reference TRBV7-9 and TRBJ2-5, is DTGVSQNPRHKITKRGQNVTFRCDPISEHNRLYWYRQTLGQGPEFLTYFQNEAQLEKSRLLSDRFSAERPKGSFSTLEIQRTEQGDSAMYLCASSQGQGKETQYFGPGTRLLVL.

This clone was recorded a few times. The identical CDR3 is also encoded by other nucleotide sequences in the sample. This chain uses TRBV5-4 with TRBJ2-3, with D possibly being TRBD2 (6 bases). The CDR3 sequence is 15 residues long. Germline CDR1 SGHNT, CDR2 YYREEE (reference sequence). V was cut by 0 bases and J by 3 bases, with 11 bases left in between. The CDR3 loop reads CASSLAGAGTDTQYF. The CDR3 DNA follows: TGTGCCAGCAGCTTGGCGGGAGCCGGTACAGATACGCAGTATTTT.

This clone turned up a few times. The rearrangement uses TRBV13 and TRBJ1-3; no clear D gene. The germline CDR1 and CDR2 sequences are PRHDT and FYEKMQ (reference sequence). The CDR3 sequence is 12 residues long. V lost 5 bases to trimming and J lost 2 bases, with 4 bases between them. The DNA for the CDR3 is TGTGCCAGCAGCATAACTGGAAACACCATATATTTT. Translating it yields CASSITGNTIYF.

V is TRBV7-3 and J is TRBJ2-5, with D uncertain. CDR3 length: 15 amino acids. CDR1 and CDR2 (germline): SGHTA, FQGTGA. Trimming pared 5 bases from V and 2 bases from J, leaving 15 bases between. The CDR3 nucleotides read TGTGCCAGCAGCCCCGGAAGAAGGGTTCAAGAGACCCAGTACTTC. Its translation: CASSPGRRVQETQYF.

The chain combines TRBV5-1 with TRBJ2-2; 7 positions match TRBD1. The CDR3 length is 14 residues. V shed 3 bases, J shed 6 bases, and the junction held 5 bases outside the gene matches. Germline CDR1 and CDR2: SGHRS and YFSETQ. As DNA, the CDR3 is TGCGCCAGCAGCTCAACCGGGACAGCCGGGGAGCTGTTTTTT. It translates to CASSSTGTAGELFF.

This clone showed up just a few times. This chain uses TRBV4-3 with TRBJ2-2; D unresolved. The V and J ends lost 3 bases and 4 bases respectively, with 12 bases between them. The CDR3 covers 15 residues. CDR1 and CDR2 from the germline V gene are LGHNA and YSLEER. CDR3 nucleotide sequence: TGCGCCAGCAGCCATACCACAGAGGCCACCGGGGAGCTGTTTTTT. As protein: CASSHTTEATGELFF.

This clone was seen a few times. The chain links TRBV5-1 to TRBJ2-5; a possible D gene is TRBD1 (6 bases). Per the germline V gene, CDR1 is SGHRS and CDR2 is YFSETQ. Trimming left V 7 bases short and J 2 bases short, with 12 bases between. The CDR3 is made up of 13 amino acids. The CDR3 reads CASSGQSQETQYF. CDR3 in DNA: TGCGCCAGCTCCGGACAGTCGCAAGAGACCCAGTACTTC. Together with reference TRBV5-1 and TRBJ2-5, the CDR3 gives the full variable domain: KAGVTQTPRYLIKTRGQQVTLSCSPISGHRSVSWYQQTPGQGLQFLFEYFSETQRNKGNFPGRFSGRQFSNSRSEMNVSTLELGDSALYLCASSGQSQETQYFGPGTRLLVL.

The chain links TRBV4-2 to TRBJ2-7; 9 nucleotides line up with TRBD2. CDR3 size: 16 residues. J gave up 5 bases and V 3 bases, and 11 bases lay outside the gene matches. Looked up from germline, CDR1 is LGHNA and CDR2 is YNFKEQ. The CDR3 DNA reads as TGTGCCAGCAGCCACTCAAGCGGGAGGTTTCTGGACGAGCAGTACTTC. This translates into CASSHSSGRFLDEQYF.

The V call is TRBV9, the J call TRBJ1-4, with D uncertain. The germline V gene has CDR1 SGDLS and CDR2 YYNGEE. V was shortened by 0 bases and J by 14 bases, with 14 bases between the two germline ends. This CDR3 is 13 amino acids long. The CDR3 coding sequence is TGTGCCAGCAGCGTAGCTACGAGTGGTTCTCTGTTTTTT. Translation gives CASSVATSGSLFF.

This clone was seen only a few times. The chain carries TRBV19 and TRBJ2-1; no firm D call. CDR1 and CDR2 from the germline V gene are LNHDA and SQIVND (reference sequence). V lost 3 bases, J lost 8 bases, and 11 bases lay in between. The CDR3 runs to 13 residues. The CDR3 nucleotides are TGTGCCAGTAGTATTGACTGGCGTCATGAGCAGTTCTTC. This encodes CASSIDWRHEQFF.

The chain employs TRBV4-3 and TRBJ2-7, with no clear D. Trimming took off 0 bases at V and 3 bases at J, with 9 bases between the two ends. The CDR3 is 14 amino acids. CDR1 is LGHNA, CDR2 YSLEER, per germline. CDR3 DNA sequence: TGCGCCAGCAGCCAAGATTCACGCCTCTACGAGCAGTACTTC. Protein product: CASSQDSRLYEQYF.

The sample holds a few counts of this clone. The chain is built from TRBV11-3 and TRBJ2-5; D ambiguous. The CDR3 runs to 14 residues. CDR1 and CDR2 (germline): SGHNT, YENEEA. Trimming shortened V by 6 bases and J by 0 bases, and 11 bases separated the two germline ends. CDR3 residues: CASRYNTYQETQYF. The CDR3 bases are TGTGCCAGCAGGTATAACACGTACCAAGAGACCCAGTACTTC. Full variable domain (rest looked up from reference TRBV11-3 and TRBJ2-5): EAGVVQSPRYKIIEKKQPVAFWCNPISGHNTLYWYLQNLGQGPELLIRYENEEAVDDSQLPKDRFSAERLKGVDSTLKIQPAELGDSAVYLCASRYNTYQETQYFGPGTRLLVL.

This clone was seen more than once but under ten times. The rearrangement links TRBV4-3 to TRBJ2-2; the match to TRBD2 covers 13 bases. V shed 6 bases, J shed 5 bases, and the junction held 6 bases outside the gene matches. The CDR3 contains 16 residues. Germline lookup yields CDR1 LGHNA and CDR2 YSLEER. In DNA, the CDR3 is TGCGCCAGCAGTGAGGGACTAGCGGGACTTACCGGGGAGCTGTTTTTT. Its protein product is CASSEGLAGLTGELFF.

With respect to this clone: The identical CDR3 is also encoded by other nucleotide sequences in the sample. This chain uses TRBV5-1 with TRBJ2-1; no reliable D call. The germline gives CDR1 SGHRS, CDR2 YFSETQ. The V end was cut by 0 bases, the J end by 7 bases, with 5 bases between. The CDR3 spans 12 residues. The CDR3 DNA is TGCGCCAGCAGCTTGGGTCGGAATGAGCAGTTCTTC. It encodes CASSLGRNEQFF.

This chain connects TRBV2 to TRBJ2-3, with 8 bases that match TRBD1. The germline V gene encodes CDR1 SNHLY and CDR2 FYNNEI. CDR3 length: 14 amino acids. V trimming: 4 bases; J trimming: 8 bases; junction bases outside the gene matches: 8. CDR3 in amino acids: CASSATVTGVTQYF. In DNA, the CDR3 is TGTGCCAGCAGTGCCACCGTGACAGGGGTTACGCAGTATTTT.

V usage is TRBV7-2 and J usage is TRBJ2-5; no clear D. CDR1 and CDR2 (germline): SGHTA, FQGNSA. Trimming left V 0 bases short and J 4 bases short, with 12 bases between. The CDR3 runs 15 residues. This CDR3 is CASSLALWFGETQYF. In nucleotides, the CDR3 is TGTGCCAGCAGCTTAGCGCTCTGGTTTGGAGAGACCCAGTACTTC.

CDR3 protein: CASSVVDRTYTDTQYF. Written as DNA, the CDR3 is TGTGCCAGCAGCGTAGTGGACCGAACCTACACAGATACGCAGTATTTT. The V call is TRBV9, the J call TRBJ2-3; D gene ambiguous. Trimming stripped 0 bases from V and 2 bases from J, with 13 bases between. This CDR3 comprises 16 residues. Germline CDR1 is SGDLS and CDR2 is YYNGEE.

This clone was observed a few times. CDR3 in DNA: TGTGCCAGCAGCCAAGGGGCCGGAGATACGCAGTATTTT. Its protein is CASSQGAGDTQYF. J is TRBJ2-3 and V is TRBV4-2; D uncertain. There are 13 residues in the CDR3. Germline values: CDR1 LGHNA, CDR2 YNFKEQ. Trimming stripped 1 base from V and 5 bases from J, with 7 bases between.